A selection of T cell receptor beta chains follows, all from one sample in a study of shared clonotypes between healthy human individuals. Sequencing was performed with immunoSEQ multiplex PCR; in TCRdb, only in-frame clones are kept and a portion is missing. The sample holds about half a million clones, approximately 82% seen once. Sequencing was done on a sample of PBMCs. Receptor source: a woman aged 40 to 50 in good health. Some clones in this sample may be carry-over from other donors' samples. The conserved cysteine and the conserved F or W are not part of the CDR3 here.

v_call cdr3_aa
TRBV30 AWSTSTDTQY
TRBV2 ASSEVGRNTEAF
TRBV2 ATPKGEGTEAF
TRBV6-5 ASSYGGTGRETQY
TRBV6-5 ASRPRSVGPQH
TRBV2 ASTGASGRWEQF
TRBV6-5 ASKRPSTDTQY
TRBV18 ASSPLAGSSYNEQF
TRBV4-2 ASSGGLLGRQYREQY
TRBV18 ASSREQGNEKLF
TRBV30 AWSDWGIDNEQF
TRBV10-1 ASSEEGLAGDEQF
TRBV11-2 ASSPPGQGYEQF
TRBV27 ASSRFGNEQY
TRBV7-8 ASSLQVPGYEQY
TRBV19 ASSSRDRGYNEQF
TRBV7-6 ASSFGTVLSGELF
TRBV11-2 ASSLRGNTEAF
TRBV6-5 ASSSPLVSYEQY
TRBV29-1 SVERAPGQENEKLF
TRBV10-3 AISEATSNTEAF
TRBV5-1 ASSPLGSGNPHEQY
TRBV27 ASSFSRGVLT
TRBV18 ASSLGQQTNEKLF
TRBV7-8 ASSLKALVAGVSNEQF
TRBV7-9 ASSLGGLAIYNEQF
TRBV27 ASSLWLAGGRLADTQY
TRBV4-2 ASSQVDSLGQPQH
TRBV5-1 ASSPTSEPSTDTQY